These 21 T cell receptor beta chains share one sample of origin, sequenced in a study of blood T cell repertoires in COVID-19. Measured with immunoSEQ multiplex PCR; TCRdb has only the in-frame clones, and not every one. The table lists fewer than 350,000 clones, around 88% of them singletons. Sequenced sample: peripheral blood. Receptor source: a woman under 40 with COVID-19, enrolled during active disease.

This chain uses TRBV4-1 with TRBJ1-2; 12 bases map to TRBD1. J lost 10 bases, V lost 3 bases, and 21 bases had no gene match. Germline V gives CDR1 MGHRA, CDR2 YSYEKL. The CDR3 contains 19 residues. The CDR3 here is CASSHHSGTGGNRVPPYTF. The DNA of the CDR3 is TGCGCCAGCAGCCACCACTCCGGGACAGGGGGCAATAGGGTACCCCCCTACACCTTC.

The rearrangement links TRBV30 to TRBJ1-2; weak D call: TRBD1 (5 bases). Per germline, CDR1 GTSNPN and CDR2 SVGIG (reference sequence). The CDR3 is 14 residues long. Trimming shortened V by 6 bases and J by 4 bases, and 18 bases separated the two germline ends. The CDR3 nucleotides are TGTGCCTGTCCACGCGGGGCGCCCCCCTATGGCTACACCTTC. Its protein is CACPRGAPPYGYTF.

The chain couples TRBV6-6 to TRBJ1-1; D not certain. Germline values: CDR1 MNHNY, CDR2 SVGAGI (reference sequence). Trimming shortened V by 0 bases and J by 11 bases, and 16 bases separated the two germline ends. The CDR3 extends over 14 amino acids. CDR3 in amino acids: CASSYSFTANWAFF. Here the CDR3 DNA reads TGTGCCAGCAGTTACTCTTTCACAGCAAACTGGGCTTTCTTT.

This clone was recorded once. This CDR3 reads CSGKTGTYEQYF. CDR3 nucleotide sequence: TGCAGCGGCAAGACAGGGACCTACGAGCAGTACTTC. V is TRBV29-1 and J is TRBJ2-7; 7 nucleotides match TRBD1. CDR3 length equals 12 residues. With V trimmed by 7 bases and J by 2 bases, 5 bases remained unmatched. Germline V lookup: CDR1 SQVTM, CDR2 ANQGSEA.

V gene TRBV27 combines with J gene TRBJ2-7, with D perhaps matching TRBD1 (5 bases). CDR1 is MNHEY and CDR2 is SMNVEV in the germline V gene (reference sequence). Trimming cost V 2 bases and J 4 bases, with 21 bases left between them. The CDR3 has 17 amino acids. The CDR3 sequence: CASSLSGALPLLYEQYV. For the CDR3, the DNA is TGTGCCAGCAGTTTAAGTGGGGCCCTCCCTCTCTTATACGAGCAGTACGTC.

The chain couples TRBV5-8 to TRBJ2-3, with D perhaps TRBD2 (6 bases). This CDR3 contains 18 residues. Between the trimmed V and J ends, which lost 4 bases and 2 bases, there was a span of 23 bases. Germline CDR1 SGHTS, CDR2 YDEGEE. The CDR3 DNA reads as TGTGCCAGCAGCCGACCCGCCCGGGGGAGGAGATACACAGATACGCAGTATTTT. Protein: CASSRPARGRRYTDTQYF.

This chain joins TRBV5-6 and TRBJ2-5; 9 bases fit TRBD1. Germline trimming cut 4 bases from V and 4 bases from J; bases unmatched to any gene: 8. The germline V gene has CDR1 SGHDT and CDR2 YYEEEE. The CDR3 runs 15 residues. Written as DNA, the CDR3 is TGTGCCAGCAGCCCGGGGGACAGGGCAGGAGAGACCCAGTACTTC. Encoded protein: CASSPGDRAGETQYF.

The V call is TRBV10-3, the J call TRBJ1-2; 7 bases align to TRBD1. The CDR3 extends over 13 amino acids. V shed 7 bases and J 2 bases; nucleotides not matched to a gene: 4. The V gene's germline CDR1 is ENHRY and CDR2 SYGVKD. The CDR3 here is CAINPTGNYGYTF. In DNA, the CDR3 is TGTGCCATCAATCCGACAGGGAACTATGGCTACACCTTC.

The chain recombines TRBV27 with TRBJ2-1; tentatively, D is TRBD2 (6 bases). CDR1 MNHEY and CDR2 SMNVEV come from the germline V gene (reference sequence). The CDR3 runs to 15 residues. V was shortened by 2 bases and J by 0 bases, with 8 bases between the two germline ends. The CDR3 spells CASSLGGSSYNEQFF. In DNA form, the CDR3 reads TGTGCCAGCAGTTTAGGGGGGAGCTCCTACAATGAGCAGTTCTTC.

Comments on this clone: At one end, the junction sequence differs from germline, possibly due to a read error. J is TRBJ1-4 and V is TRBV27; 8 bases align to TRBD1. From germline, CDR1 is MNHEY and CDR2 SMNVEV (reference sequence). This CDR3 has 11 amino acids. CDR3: CASSSRTGLDF. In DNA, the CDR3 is TGTGCCAGCAGTTCACGGACAGGGTTGGATTTT.

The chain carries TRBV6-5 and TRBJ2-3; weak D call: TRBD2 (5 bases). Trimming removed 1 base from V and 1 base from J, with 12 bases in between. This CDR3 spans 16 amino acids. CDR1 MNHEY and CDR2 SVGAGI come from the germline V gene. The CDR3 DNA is TGTGCCAGCAGTTACTTGAGGACTGGAGGCACAGATACGCAGTATTTT. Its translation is CASSYLRTGGTDTQYF.

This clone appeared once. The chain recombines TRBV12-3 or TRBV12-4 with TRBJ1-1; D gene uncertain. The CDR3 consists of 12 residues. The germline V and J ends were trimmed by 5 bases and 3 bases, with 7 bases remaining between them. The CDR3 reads CASSREYTEAFF. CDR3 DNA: TGTGCCAGCAGTCGGGAGTACACTGAAGCTTTCTTT.

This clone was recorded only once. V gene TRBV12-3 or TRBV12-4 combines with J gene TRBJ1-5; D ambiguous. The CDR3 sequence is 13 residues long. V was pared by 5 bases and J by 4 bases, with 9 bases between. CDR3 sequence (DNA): TGTGCCAGCAGTCGCGTACCTAATCAGCCCCAGCATTTT. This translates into CASSRVPNQPQHF.

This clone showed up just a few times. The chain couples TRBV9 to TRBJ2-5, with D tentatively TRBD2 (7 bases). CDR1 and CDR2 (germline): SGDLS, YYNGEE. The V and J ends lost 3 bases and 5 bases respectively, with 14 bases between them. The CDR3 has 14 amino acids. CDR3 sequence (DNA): TGTGCCAGCAGCGGAGGGGGGGCCGGGGAGACCCAGTACTTC. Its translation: CASSGGGAGETQYF.

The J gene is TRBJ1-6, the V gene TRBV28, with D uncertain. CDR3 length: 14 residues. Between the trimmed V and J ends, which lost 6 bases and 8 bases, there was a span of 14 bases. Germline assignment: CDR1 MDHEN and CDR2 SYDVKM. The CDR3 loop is CASRTARGDSPLHF. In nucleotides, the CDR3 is TGTGCCAGCAGAACGGCCCGGGGTGATTCACCCCTCCACTTT.

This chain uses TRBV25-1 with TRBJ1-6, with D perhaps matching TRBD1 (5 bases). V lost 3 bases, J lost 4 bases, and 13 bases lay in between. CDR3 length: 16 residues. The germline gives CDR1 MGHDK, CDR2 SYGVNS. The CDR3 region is CASSDGAVRYNSPLHF. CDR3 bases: TGTGCCAGCAGTGATGGGGCAGTTCGTTATAATTCACCCCTCCACTTT.

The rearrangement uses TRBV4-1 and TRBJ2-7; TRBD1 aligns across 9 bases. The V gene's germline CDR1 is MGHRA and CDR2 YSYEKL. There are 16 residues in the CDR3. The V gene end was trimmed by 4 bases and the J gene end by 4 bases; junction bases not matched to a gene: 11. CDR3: CASSRRTGELGYEQYF. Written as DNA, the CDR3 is TGCGCCAGCAGCCGGCGGACAGGGGAATTGGGTTACGAGCAGTACTTC.

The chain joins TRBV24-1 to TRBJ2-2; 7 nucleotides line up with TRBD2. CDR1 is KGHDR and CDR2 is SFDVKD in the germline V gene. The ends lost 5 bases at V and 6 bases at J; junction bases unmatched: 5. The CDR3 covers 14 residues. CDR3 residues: CATSGGGEAGELFF. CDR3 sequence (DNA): TGTGCCACCAGTGGCGGGGGTGAGGCCGGGGAGCTGTTTTTT.

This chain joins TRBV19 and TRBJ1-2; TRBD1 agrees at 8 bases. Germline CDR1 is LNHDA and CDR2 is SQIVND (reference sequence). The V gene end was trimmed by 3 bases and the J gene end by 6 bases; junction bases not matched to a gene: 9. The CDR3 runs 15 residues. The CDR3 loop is CASSIVQGAINGYTF. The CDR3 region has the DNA TGTGCCAGTAGTATTGTCCAGGGGGCTATAAATGGCTACACCTTC.

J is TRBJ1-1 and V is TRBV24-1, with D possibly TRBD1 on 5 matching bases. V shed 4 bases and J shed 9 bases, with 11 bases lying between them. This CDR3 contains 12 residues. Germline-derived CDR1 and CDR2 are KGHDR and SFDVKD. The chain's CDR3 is CATSDPAGKAFF. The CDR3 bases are TGTGCCACCAGTGACCCGGCAGGGAAAGCTTTCTTT.

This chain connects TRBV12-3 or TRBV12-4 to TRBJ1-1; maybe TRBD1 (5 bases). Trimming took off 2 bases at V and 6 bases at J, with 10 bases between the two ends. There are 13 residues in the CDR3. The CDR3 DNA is TGTGCCAGCAGTTTAATGGGACTTGCTGAAGCTTTCTTT. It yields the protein CASSLMGLAEAFF.